These T cell receptor beta chains were read from a single sample in a study of OX40 agonist ivuxolimab in advanced cancers. Here immunoSEQ multiplex PCR was the method, and the copy in TCRdb shows in-frame clones only, minus some. The sample lists approximately 67,000 clones; approximately 90% were seen once. The sequencing used CD4+ or CD8+ T cells sorted from blood, collected in a trial of the OX40 agonist ivuxolimab. The source is an adult with an advanced solid tumor such as melanoma, head and neck, liver or kidney cancer. Both conserved end residues are part of each CDR3.

cdr3_length: 13
v_call: TRBV29-1
j_call: TRBJ2-3
cdr3_aa: CSTLVVGTDTQYF

cdr3_length: 17
v_call: TRBV7-2
j_call: TRBJ2-5
cdr3_aa: CASSLSMVGTGEETQYF

cdr3_length: 13
v_call: TRBV18
j_call: TRBJ1-4
cdr3_aa: CASSLGTGEKLFF

cdr3_length: 11
v_call: TRBV7-9
j_call: TRBJ2-3
cdr3_aa: CASSLEGDQYF

cdr3_length: 15
v_call: TRBV5-1
j_call: TRBJ2-3
cdr3_aa: CASSYSGSPTDTQYF

cdr3_length: 15
v_call: TRBV7-7
j_call: TRBJ2-1
cdr3_aa: CASSASGQAYNEQFF

cdr3_length: 14
v_call: TRBV5-1
j_call: TRBJ2-4
cdr3_aa: CASTRDLAKNIQYF

cdr3_length: 11
v_call: TRBV6-1
j_call: TRBJ1-1
cdr3_aa: CASSQEFEAFF

cdr3_length: 15
v_call: TRBV4-1
j_call: TRBJ1-5
cdr3_aa: CASSISGLSNQPQHF

cdr3_length: 13
v_call: TRBV11-3
j_call: TRBJ1-1
cdr3_aa: CASSLRTNTEAFF

cdr3_length: 12
v_call: TRBV29-1
j_call: TRBJ1-2
cdr3_aa: CSVLTGTVSYTF

cdr3_length: 12
v_call: TRBV28
j_call: TRBJ1-2
cdr3_aa: CASRPRDYGYTF

cdr3_length: 12
v_call: TRBV28
j_call: TRBJ1-1
cdr3_aa: CASKGGWTEAFF

cdr3_length: 17
v_call: TRBV5-1
j_call: TRBJ2-6
cdr3_aa: CASSLTGSFSGANVLTF